The clone carrying this T cell receptor beta chain is a singleton in its sample. This sample was included in a study of technical replicates of blood from a few donors. Using immunoSEQ multiplex PCR, the repertoire was profiled, and TCRdb retains in-frame clones only, with some absent. This sample has approximately 70,000 clones, with 80% to 95% found just once. After removal of 5 bases from V and 6 bases from J, the junction contained 10 bases not matched to a gene. The V gene's germline CDR1 is SNHLY and CDR2 FYNNEI. The CDR3 contains 15 residues. The specimen sequenced was T cells isolated from PBMCs. The origin of this receptor is a human donor in good health. This rearrangement joins TRBV2 to TRBJ2-3; 8 bases agree with TRBD2. Here the CDR3 DNA reads TGTGCCAGCAGTCCCGGTCAGCGGGAGTTTGATACGCAGTATTTT. Protein product: CASSPGQREFDTQYF.